This TCR beta chain appears in the sequencing data of a study of technical replicates of blood from a handful of donors. Trimming removed 1 base at V and 4 bases at J, with 11 bases between. This CDR3 comprises 14 residues. Germline CDR1 SGHRS, CDR2 YFSETQ. Using immunoSEQ multiplex PCR, the repertoire was profiled, and TCRdb retains in-frame clones only, with some absent. The sample includes 62,000 or so clones, 70% to 90% seen only once; the top ten take roughly 5%. The sequence derives from a human donor in good health. Some clones in this sample may be carry-over from other donors' samples. The chain uses TRBV5-1 and TRBJ2-5; tentatively, D is TRBD1 (5 bases). Source material: PBMCs. The CDR3 coding sequence is TGCGCCAGCAGCTTGTTCGGCCAGGGAGAGACCCAGTACTTC. It is translated as CASSLFGQGETQYF.